This TCR beta chain was sequenced during a study of T cell changes during pregnancy in multiple sclerosis. The CDR3 length is 14 residues. V gave up 6 bases and J gave up 6 bases, with 16 bases separating them. Germline CDR1 is MNHNS and CDR2 is SASEGT. Clones were read by immunoSEQ multiplex PCR, and TCRdb kept only the in-frame ones, dropping some. Found here are around 100,000 clones, around 90% of them singletons; the top ten hold 1.5% to 1.7%. The gene calls are TRBV6-1 and TRBJ2-3; D is possibly TRBD2 (6 bases). The sample consisted of peripheral blood, taken in the third trimester of pregnancy. The TCR was taken from a female donor with multiple sclerosis, enrolled in a pregnancy study. Here the CDR3 reads CASSVPGARDTQYF. The CDR3 coding sequence is TGTGCCAGCAGCGTTCCGGGAGCGCGGGATACGCAGTATTTT.